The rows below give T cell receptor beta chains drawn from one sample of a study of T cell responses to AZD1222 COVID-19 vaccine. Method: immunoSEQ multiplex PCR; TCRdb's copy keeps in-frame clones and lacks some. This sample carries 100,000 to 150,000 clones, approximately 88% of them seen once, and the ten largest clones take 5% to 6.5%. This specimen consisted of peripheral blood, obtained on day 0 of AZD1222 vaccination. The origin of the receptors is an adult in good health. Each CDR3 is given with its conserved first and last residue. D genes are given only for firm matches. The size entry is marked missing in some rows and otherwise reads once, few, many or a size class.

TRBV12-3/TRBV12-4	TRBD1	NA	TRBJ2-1	CASSLQDRERKFF	TGTGCCAGCAGTTTACAGGACAGGGAGAGGAAGTTCTTC
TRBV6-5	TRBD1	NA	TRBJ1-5	CASGSGQGLNQPQHF	TGTGCCAGCGGGTCGGGACAGGGACTCAATCAGCCCCAGCATTTT
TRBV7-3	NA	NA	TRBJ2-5	CASSSVWQGTQYF	TGTGCCAGCAGCTCGGTGTGGCAGGGGACCCAGTACTTC
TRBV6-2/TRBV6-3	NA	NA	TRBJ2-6	CASSYNFLTGANVLTF	TGTGCCAGCAGTTACAACTTCCTTACTGGGGCCAACGTCCTGACTTTC
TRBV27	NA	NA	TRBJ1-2	CASSFGRSSANYGYTF	TGTGCCAGCAGTTTTGGCCGGAGTTCAGCTAACTATGGCTACACCTTC
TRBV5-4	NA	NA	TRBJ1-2	CASSLDTRRAGYTF	TGTGCCAGCAGCTTGGATACTCGGAGGGCTGGCTACACCTTC
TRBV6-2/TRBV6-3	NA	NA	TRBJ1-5	CASSGTGNSNQPQHF	TGTGCCAGCAGTGGTACAGGGAATAGCAATCAGCCCCAGCATTTT
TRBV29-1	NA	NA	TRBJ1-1	CSVPMGDTEAFF	TGCAGCGTACCCATGGGGGACACTGAAGCTTTCTTT
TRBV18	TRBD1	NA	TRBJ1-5	CASSAGQGRQPQHF	TGTGCCAGCTCGGCGGGACAGGGGAGGCAGCCCCAGCATTTT
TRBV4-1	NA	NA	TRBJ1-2	CASSAQGLDWYGYTF	TGCGCCAGCAGCGCACAGGGTCTCGACTGGTATGGCTACACCTTC
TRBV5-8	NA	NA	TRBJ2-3	CASSFVASTDTQYF	TGTGCCAGCAGCTTTGTAGCGAGTACAGATACGCAGTATTTT
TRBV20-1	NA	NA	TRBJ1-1	CSAGVAFF	TGCAGTGCCGGGGTAGCTTTCTTT
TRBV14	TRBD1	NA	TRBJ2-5	CASSQDFGTGGQTQYF	TGTGCCAGCAGCCAAGATTTCGGGACAGGGGGGCAGACCCAGTACTTC
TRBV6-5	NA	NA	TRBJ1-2	CASKGGVIYGYTF	TGTGCCAGTAAGGGAGGGGTAATATATGGCTACACCTTC
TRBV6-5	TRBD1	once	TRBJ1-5	CASTPDRVGNQPQHF	TGTGCCAGCACCCCCGACAGGGTCGGCAATCAGCCCCAGCATTTT
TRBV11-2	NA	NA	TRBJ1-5	CASSLRQSNQPQHF	TGTGCCAGCAGCTTACGACAGAGCAATCAGCCCCAGCATTTT
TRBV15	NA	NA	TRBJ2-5	CATSRDKETQYF	TGTGCCACCAGCAGAGATAAAGAGACCCAGTACTTC
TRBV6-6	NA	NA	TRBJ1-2	CASSYSSGKGYTF	TGTGCCAGCAGTTACTCATCAGGGAAAGGCTACACCTTC
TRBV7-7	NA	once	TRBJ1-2	CASSLRRGISLVLGYTF	TGTGCTAGCAGCTTAAGGCGGGGAATTTCGTTGGTGCTTGGCTACACCTTC
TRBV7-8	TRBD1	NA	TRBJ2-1	CASSPLRDRGNEQFF	TGTGCCAGCAGCCCCCTTCGTGACAGGGGTAATGAGCAGTTCTTC
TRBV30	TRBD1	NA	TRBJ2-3	CAWSGQGYTDTQYF	TGTGCCTGGAGTGGACAGGGATACACAGATACGCAGTATTTT
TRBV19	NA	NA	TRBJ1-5	CASSATGGFQPQHF	TGTGCCAGTAGCGCGACAGGAGGATTCCAGCCCCAGCATTTT
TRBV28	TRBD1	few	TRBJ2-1	CASSLDTGGREQFF	TGTGCCAGCAGTTTGGATACAGGGGGACGTGAGCAGTTCTTC
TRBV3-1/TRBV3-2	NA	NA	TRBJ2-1	CASSRGQPYNEQFF	TGTGCCAGCAGCCGCGGACAACCCTACAATGAGCAGTTCTTC
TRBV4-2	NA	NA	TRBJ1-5	CASSQDSSASNQPQHF	TGTGCCAGCAGCCAAGATTCCTCAGCCTCCAATCAGCCCCAGCATTTT
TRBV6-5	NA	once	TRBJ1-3	CASSYSNVQPRIF	TGTGCCAGCAGTTACTCGAACGTTCAGCCGCGGATTTTT
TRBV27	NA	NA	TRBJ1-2	CASSSLIRAGASYGYTF	TGTGCCAGCAGTTCATTAATCCGGGCCGGCGCTTCCTATGGCTACACCTTC
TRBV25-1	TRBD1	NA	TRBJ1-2	CASSPDRAYYGYTF	TGTGCCAGCAGCCCCGACAGGGCCTACTATGGCTACACCTTC
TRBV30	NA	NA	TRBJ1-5	CAWSVKGVGNQPQHF	TGTGCCTGGAGCGTGAAGGGAGTCGGCAATCAGCCCCAGCATTTT
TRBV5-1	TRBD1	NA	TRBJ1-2	CASSPWTGTNYGYTF	TGCGCCAGCAGCCCGTGGACAGGGACTAACTATGGCTACACCTTC
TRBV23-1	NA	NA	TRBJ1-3	CASSFPELYLWKHHIF	TGCGCCAGCAGTTTCCCCGAGCTATATCTCTGGAAACACCATATATTT
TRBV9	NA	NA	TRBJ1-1	CASSVGGNRNTEAFF	TGTGCCAGCAGCGTAGGGGGGAACAGGAACACTGAAGCTTTCTTT
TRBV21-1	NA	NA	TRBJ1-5	CASSSDRAINQPQHF	TGTGCCAGCAGCTCGGACAGGGCCATCAATCAGCCCCAGCATTTT
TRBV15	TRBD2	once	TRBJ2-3	CATSRGGTSGTDTQYF	TGTGCCACCAGCAGAGGTGGGACTAGCGGTACAGATACGCAGTATTTT
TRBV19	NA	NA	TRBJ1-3	CATESWGDGSSGNTIYF	TGTGCCACTGAGTCCTGGGGGGACGGGTCCTCTGGAAACACCATATATTTT
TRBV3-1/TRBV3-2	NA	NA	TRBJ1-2	CASSQFQGDGYTF	TGTGCCAGCAGCCAATTCCAGGGAGACGGCTACACCTTC
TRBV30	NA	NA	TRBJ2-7	CAWSVLGGLQYF	TGTGCCTGGAGTGTACTTGGGGGCCTGCAGTACTTC
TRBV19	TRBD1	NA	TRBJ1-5	CASSKGAGLNQPQHF	TGTGCCAGTAGTAAGGGGGCAGGTCTCAATCAGCCCCAGCATTTT
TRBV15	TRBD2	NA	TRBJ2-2	CATGRLAGGASGELFF	TGTGCCACCGGCCGACTCGCGGGGGGGGCGTCCGGGGAGCTGTTTTTT
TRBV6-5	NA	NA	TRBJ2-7	CASSGTRIKMEQYF	TGTGCCAGCTCCGGGACACGGATAAAAATGGAGCAGTACTTC